One and the same sample provided the 9 T cell receptor beta chains below, sequenced in a study of cytomegalovirus exposure and HLA in healthy donors. 13 Jbeta primers and 60 Vbeta primers were used for the PCR. Profiling relied on immunoSEQ multiplex PCR, and the TCRdb table lists in-frame clones only, not all of them. Seen here are 90,000 to 100,000 clones, more than 60% observed once, and the top ten hold about 3.8%. The sample taken for sequencing was PBMCs. Receptors were obtained from a man under 40 in good health and CMV-seronegative.

The V call is TRBV28, the J call TRBJ2-3, with a possible D match to TRBD1 (5 bases). V was trimmed by 6 bases and J by 0 bases, leaving 16 bases between them. The CDR3 runs to 16 residues. Germline CDR1 is MDHEN and CDR2 is SYDVKM. CDR3 sequence: CASSGQTAPSTDTQYF. In DNA form, the CDR3 reads TGTGCCAGCAGCGGCCAGACAGCACCCAGCACAGATACGCAGTATTTT.

This clone has only a few counts. The gene calls are TRBV27 and TRBJ2-1, with 10 bases identical to TRBD2. V shed 2 bases and J 4 bases; nucleotides not matched to a gene: 14. Germline CDR1 and CDR2: MNHEY and SMNVEV (reference sequence). The CDR3 runs to 19 residues. CDR3 DNA: TGTGCCAGCAGTTTAAACCTTCTATACGTAGCGGGGGGATACAATGAGCAGTTCTTC. Its translation is CASSLNLLYVAGGYNEQFF.

Details on this clone: This sample also contains other DNA sequences that code for the same CDR3. The gene calls are TRBV9 and TRBJ1-1; tentative D call: TRBD1 (5 bases). The CDR3 consists of 14 residues. Germline V gene lookup returns CDR1 SGDLS and CDR2 YYNGEE. Trimming shortened V by 4 bases and J by 5 bases, and 15 bases separated the two germline ends. The CDR3 DNA reads TGTGCCAGCAGCCCGAGTGGGACTGGGACTGAAGCTTTCTTT. Protein: CASSPSGTGTEAFF.

This chain joins TRBV30 and TRBJ2-4; D remains ambiguous. CDR1 GTSNPN and CDR2 SVGIG come from the germline V gene (reference sequence). The CDR3 is made up of 9 amino acids. The chain's CDR3 is CASRDIQYF. The CDR3 DNA reads as TGTGCTTCGAGAGACATTCAGTACTTC.

This clone has only a few counts. The sample contains more than one DNA sequence encoding this CDR3. The chain is built from TRBV29-1 and TRBJ1-2, with 7 bases matching TRBD1. The CDR3 covers 12 residues. Germline-derived CDR1 and CDR2 are SQVTM and ANQGSEA. J was trimmed by 6 bases and V by 3 bases; bases with no gene match: 4. The CDR3 DNA sequence: TGCAGCGTTGATTCGACAGGGAATGGCTACACCTTC. Residues: CSVDSTGNGYTF.

This chain uses TRBV6-6 with TRBJ1-5, with TRBD1 matching 7 bases. Trimming at V came to 2 bases and at J to 7 bases, leaving 11 bases not matched to a gene. The CDR3 spans 16 residues. The germline V gene has CDR1 MNHNY and CDR2 SVGAGI (reference sequence). CDR3 residues: CASSYDSDRVGQPQHF. The CDR3 nucleotides read TGTGCCAGCAGTTACGACTCTGACAGGGTGGGACAGCCCCAGCATTTT.

This chain joins TRBV19 and TRBJ1-6, with a tentative D call TRBD1 (5 bases). Deletions cut 6 bases from V and 7 bases from J, with 10 bases between. The germline V gene has CDR1 LNHDA and CDR2 SQIVND (reference sequence). CDR3 length: 13 amino acids. The CDR3 region is CASSLTVNSPLHF. The CDR3 DNA reads as TGTGCCAGTAGCCTGACAGTGAATTCACCCCTCCACTTT.

V usage is TRBV11-3 and J usage is TRBJ2-3; D uncertain. The CDR3 sequence is 15 residues long. Germline-derived CDR1 and CDR2 are SGHNT and YENEEA. V gave up 3 bases and J gave up 2 bases, with 12 bases separating them. This CDR3 is CASSFSPGYTDTQYF. DNA of the CDR3: TGTGCCAGCAGCTTTAGTCCAGGCTACACAGATACGCAGTATTTT.

The V gene is TRBV9, the J gene TRBJ2-1, with 8 bases lining up with TRBD1. CDR3 length equals 13 residues. The germline CDR1 and CDR2 sequences are SGDLS and YYNGEE. Trimming at V came to 2 bases and at J to 6 bases, leaving 1 base not matched to a gene. The CDR3 here is CASSVQGANEQFF. CDR3 nucleotide sequence: TGTGCCAGCAGCGTCCAGGGGGCCAATGAGCAGTTCTTC.